These T cell receptor beta chains were read from a single sample in a study of CD8+ T cells in alopecia areata. Sequencing was performed with immunoSEQ multiplex PCR; in TCRdb, only in-frame clones are kept and a portion is missing. The sample records 130,000 to 150,000 clones, 62% being singletons. Sample: CD8+ T cells sorted from blood. The source is a human donor in good health. Each CDR3 is given with its conserved first and last residue. Fields, in order: CDR3 protein, CDR3 DNA, clone size, J gene, D gene, V gene. The D gene is left open where the match is weak. Clone sizes are given selectively: once, few, many, or a class where the clone is expanded.

CASSPFGRSTDTQYF | TGCGCCAGCAGCCCGTTCGGGCGGTCCACAGATACGCAGTATTTT | . | TRBJ2-3 | . | TRBV5-1
CASSGDSEKLFF | TGCGCCAGCAGCGGAGACAGCGAAAAACTGTTTTTT | few | TRBJ1-4 | . | TRBV5-1
CSVEERQGRISGANVLTF | TGCAGCGTTGAAGAGCGACAGGGGAGGATCTCTGGGGCCAACGTCCTGACTTTC | . | TRBJ2-6 | TRBD1 | TRBV29-1
CASSSSPYQETQYF | TGTGCCAGCAGCTCCAGCCCGTACCAAGAGACCCAGTACTTC | . | TRBJ2-5 | . | TRBV7-9
CSVEVIAGGRDNEQFF | TGCAGCGTTGAAGTGATAGCGGGAGGGAGGGACAATGAGCAGTTCTTC | few | TRBJ2-1 | TRBD2 | TRBV29-1
CASSLGYGSFGEQFF | TGTGCCAGCAGCTTAGGGTACGGGAGTTTTGGTGAGCAGTTCTTC | . | TRBJ2-1 | . | TRBV7-6
CASSLEGTSGSYEQYF | TGCGCCAGCAGCCTAGAGGGGACTAGCGGGAGCTACGAGCAGTACTTC | . | TRBJ2-7 | TRBD2 | TRBV4-1
CASTPRTRPPEAFF | TGTGCCAGCACCCCGAGAACCAGACCCCCCGAAGCTTTCTTT | few | TRBJ1-1 | . | TRBV7-9
CASSSKDRGTLQETQYF | TGTGCCAGCAGCTCAAAGGACAGGGGAACTCTACAAGAGACCCAGTACTTC | once | TRBJ2-5 | TRBD1 | TRBV7-9
CASSQDSWIAGESGELFF | TGTGCCAGCAGCCAAGATTCATGGATAGCGGGAGAGTCCGGGGAGCTGTTTTTT | few | TRBJ2-2 | TRBD2 | TRBV4-2
CASSLVGQFNEQFF | TGTGCCAGCAGCTTAGTGGGCCAGTTCAATGAGCAGTTCTTC | few | TRBJ2-1 | . | TRBV11-2
CSVEDTQGIGANVLTF | TGCAGCGTTGAAGACACACAGGGGATCGGGGCCAACGTCCTGACTTTC | few | TRBJ2-6 | TRBD1 | TRBV29-1
CSVRIAGYRQTSSYEQYF | TGCAGCGTTCGGATAGCGGGTTATCGCCAGACTAGCTCCTACGAGCAGTACTTC | . | TRBJ2-7 | TRBD2 | TRBV29-1
CSARLGTEAFF | TGCAGTGCTAGGTTAGGCACTGAAGCTTTCTTT | . | TRBJ1-1 | . | TRBV20-1
CASSLGGDSEQYF | TGTGCCAGCAGTCTCGGCGGGGACTCCGAGCAGTACTTC | . | TRBJ2-7 | . | TRBV27